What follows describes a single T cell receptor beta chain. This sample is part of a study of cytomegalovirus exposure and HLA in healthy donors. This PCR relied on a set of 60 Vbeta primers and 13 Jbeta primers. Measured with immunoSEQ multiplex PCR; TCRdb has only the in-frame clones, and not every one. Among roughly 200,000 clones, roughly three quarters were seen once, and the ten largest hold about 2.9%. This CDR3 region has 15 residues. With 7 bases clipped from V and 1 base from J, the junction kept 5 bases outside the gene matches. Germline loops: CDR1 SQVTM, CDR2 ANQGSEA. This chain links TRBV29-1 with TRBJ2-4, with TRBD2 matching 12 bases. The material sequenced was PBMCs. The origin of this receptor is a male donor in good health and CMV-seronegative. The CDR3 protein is CSGRTSGDAKNIQYF. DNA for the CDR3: TGCAGCGGCCGGACTAGCGGGGATGCCAAAAACATTCAGTACTTC. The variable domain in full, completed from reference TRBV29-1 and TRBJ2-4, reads SAVISQKPSRDICQRGTSLTIQCQVDSQVTMMFWYRQQPGQSLTLIATANQGSEATYESGFVIDKFPISRPNLTFSTLTVSNMSPEDSSIYLCSGRTSGDAKNIQYFGAGTRLSVL.